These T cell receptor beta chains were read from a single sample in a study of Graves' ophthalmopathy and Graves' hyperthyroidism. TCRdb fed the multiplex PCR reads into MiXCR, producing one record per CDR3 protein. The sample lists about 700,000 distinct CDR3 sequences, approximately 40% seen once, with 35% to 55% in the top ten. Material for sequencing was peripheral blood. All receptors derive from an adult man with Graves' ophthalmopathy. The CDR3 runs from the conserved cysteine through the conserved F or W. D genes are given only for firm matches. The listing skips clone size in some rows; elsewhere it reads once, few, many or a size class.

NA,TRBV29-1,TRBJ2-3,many,TGCAGCGTTGAAACGCAGTATTTT,CSVETQYF
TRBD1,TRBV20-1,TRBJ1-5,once,TGCAGTGCTAGAGAGGGGGGGACAGGGGGCCTTTTCGGCAATCAGCCCCAGCATTTT,CSAREGGTGGLFGNQPQHF
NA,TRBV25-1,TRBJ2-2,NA,TGTGCCAGCAGTGACCATAGTGGAGACGGGGAGCTGTTTTTT,CASSDHSGDGELFF
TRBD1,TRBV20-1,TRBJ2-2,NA,TGCAGTGCTAGTGGACAGGGTAGGAACACCGGGGAGCTGTTTTTT,CSASGQGRNTGELFF
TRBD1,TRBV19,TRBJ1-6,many,TGTGCCAGTAGTATGACAGGGGATAATTCACCCCTCCACTTT,CASSMTGDNSPLHF
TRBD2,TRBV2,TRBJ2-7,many,TGTGCCAGCAGTGAAGGACTAGCGCGAGAGCAGTACTTC,CASSEGLAREQYF
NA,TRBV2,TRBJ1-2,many,TGTGCCACAGCAGGGTGGAATGGCTACACCTTC,CATAGWNGYTF
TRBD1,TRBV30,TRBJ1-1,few,TGTGCCTGGAGGCAGGGGGGCGCGAACACTGAAGCTTTCTTT,CAWRQGGANTEAFF
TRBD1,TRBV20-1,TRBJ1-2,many,TGCAGTGCTAGTAGGGGGACAGGGGGCAGCGGCTATGGCTACACCTTC,CSASRGTGGSGYGYTF
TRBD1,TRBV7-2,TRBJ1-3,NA,TGTGCCAGCATCCGGGACAGGGGGCGAGGAAACACCATATATTTT,CASIRDRGRGNTIYF
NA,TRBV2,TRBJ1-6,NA,TGTGCCAGCAGTAACCTCGACGGGGGGCGGCCACCCCTCCACTTT,CASSNLDGGRPPLHF
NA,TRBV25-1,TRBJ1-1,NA,TGTGCCAGCGGCCAGGGGAACAGCGAAGCTTTCTTT,CASGQGNSEAFF
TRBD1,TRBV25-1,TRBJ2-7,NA,TGTGCCAGCAGTTTGTACAGGGGGCTCTACGAGCAGTACTTC,CASSLYRGLYEQYF
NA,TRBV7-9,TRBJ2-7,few,TGTGCCAGCAGCTCGAAGAACTACTACGAGCAGTACTTC,CASSSKNYYEQYF
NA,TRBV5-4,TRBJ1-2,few,TGTGCCAGCAGCTTGGCCATCGGCGGGGGCGATAGCTATGGCTACACCTTC,CASSLAIGGGDSYGYTF
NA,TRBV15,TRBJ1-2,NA,TGTGCCACCAGCAGCCAGGGCACGGCCTATGGCTACACCTTC,CATSSQGTAYGYTF